The T cell receptor (beta chain) described here comes from a study of blood T cell repertoires in COVID-19. Overall study context: From T cells, B-cell-depleted T cells, or PBMCs came the material, which was cDNA or gDNA.

Germline values: CDR1 SGHNT, CDR2 YYREEE (reference sequence). V lost 4 bases to trimming and J lost 6 bases; unmatched junction nucleotides: 12. The CDR3 is made up of 16 amino acids. Libraries were prepared by immunoSEQ multiplex PCR; TCRdb keeps only in-frame clonotypes and omits some of them. Of about 81,000 clones in the sample, roughly four fifths were seen once. This clone has only a few counts. The TCR was taken from a human donor in a cohort sampled during active COVID-19. The rearrangement joins TRBV5-4 to TRBJ1-1, with TRBD1 matching over 10 bases. The sequenced sample consisted of peripheral blood. In DNA, the CDR3 is TGTGCCAGCAGCCAGACAGGGGGCGCTTCTTTTTCTGAAGCTTTCTTT. It encodes CASSQTGGASFSEAFF. The full variable domain, in which reference TRBV5-4 and TRBJ1-1 provide the parts outside the CDR3, is ETGVTQSPTHLIKTRGQQVTLRCSSQSGHNTVSWYQQALGQGPQFIFQYYREEENGRGNFPPRFSGLQFPNYSSELNVNALELDDSALYLCASSQTGGASFSEAFFGQGTRLTVV.